The rows below give T cell receptor beta chains drawn from one sample of a study of T cell repertoires in cytomegalovirus infection. TCRdb passed the reads through MiXCR, listing each CDR3 protein once. The sample carries fewer than 950,000 distinct CDR3 sequences, approximately 32% recorded once. These receptors have no identified antigens. Source: cultured CD8+ T cells from PBMCs, taken from culture after CMV antigen stimulation. These receptors all stem from a human donor in good health (CMV status not recorded). Some clones in this sample may be carry-over from other donors' samples. The CDR3 runs from the conserved cysteine through the conserved F or W. Rows give clone size only sometimes, using once, few, many, or a class for an expanded clone.

clone_size	v_call	j_call	cdr3_aa
few	TRBV7-6	TRBJ2-7	CASSRGTGEQYF
.	TRBV6-2/TRBV6-3	TRBJ2-2	CASSYRRGDDWDGELFF
few	TRBV5-4	TRBJ1-6	CASSLVDRVSGSYNSPLHF
few	TRBV12-5	TRBJ1-6	CASGLVLDSPLHF
many	TRBV7-6	TRBJ2-5	CASSLYGVEAQETQYF
many	TRBV27	TRBJ2-1	CASSLGGQGNEQFF
many	TRBV7-2	TRBJ1-3	CASSVDRGTGNTIYF
few	TRBV9	TRBJ1-2	CASSEGQGMTGYTF
.	TRBV27	TRBJ2-7	CASSYGGSPFYEQYF
many	TRBV6-1	TRBJ2-1	CASSRGQGYNEQFF
.	TRBV27	TRBJ1-4	CASSLSGTGGLKLFF
.	TRBV9	TRBJ2-3	CASSPTGTSGITDTQYF
.	TRBV6-8	TRBJ1-2	CASSPRARSFYGYTF
.	TRBV7-9	TRBJ1-1	CASTGGEAGNTEAFF
many	TRBV7-2	TRBJ2-4	CASSSFGTGGLVKNIQYF
.	TRBV11-2	TRBJ2-2	CASSYGTAYTGELFF
many	TRBV12-3/TRBV12-4	TRBJ2-1	CASSLGRVIDEQFF
few	TRBV6-6	TRBJ1-5	CASSYSGVQPQHF